This record looks at one T cell receptor (beta chain) sequence and its context. Its recognized antigen is unknown. Base qualities are not recorded, but no much larger clone differs from it by a single base. The sample belongs to a study of CD8+CD57+ T cells in acquired aplastic anemia (dated by TCRdb to 2017 to 2018). Background on the whole study: On average, sorted CD4+ and CD8+ cells yielded approximately 3 ug of extracted DNA, with a range of roughly 0.18 to 30 ug. For healthy donor samples, the average read count was around 9.9 million for CD4+ cells and roughly 12 million for CD8+ cells.

The study at large found these results: Although under 35 CD8+ CDR3 sequences were shared by patients and controls, these sequences appeared highly expressed in patients and within the immunodominant clones of patients. Patients and healthy controls showed no significant difference in CD8+ Simpson's diversity (P=0.060).

The junction carries 16 bases between V and J, which are trimmed by 5 bases and 8 bases respectively. From the cysteine through the phenylalanine, the CDR3 covers 14 amino acids. Just CDR3 DNA is preserved here, 42 bases in frame from base 1. CDR1 and CDR2 are read off the germline V gene as SNHLY and FYNNEI. TCR beta VDJ combination and CDR3 sequence profiling used genomic DNA as the template. TCR repertoire sequencing was run on an Illumina HiSeq 2000. Processing in the source paper ran as follows. Repertoires were assessed using TRBV/TRBJ rearrangement plots, CDR3 size and DJ length profiles, and Simpson's diversity index. The most abundant DNA sequence in the deep sequencing data was defined as the immunodominant clone. CDR3 amino acid sequences were checked for sharing between subjects and were compared against published repertoires and the VDJdb database. TCRdb redid the processing of the public reads, applying fastp at Q25 and MiXCR, and retained in-frame beta chains. Identical CDR3 proteins give one entry, which carries the most common genes and DNA. The authors' filters were not applied to this entry. The sample table shows tens of thousands of distinct CDR3 sequences, and around 42% are seen once. The ten largest clonotypes hold about 68% of the sample.

In this study, sorted CD4+ and CD8+ T cells from the blood of healthy subjects and of severe aplastic anemia patients had their TCR repertoires deep-sequenced. Ficoll-Paque density gradient centrifugation was used to isolate peripheral blood mononuclear cells. Before DNA was extracted, CD4+ and CD8+ T cells were sorted using either FACS or magnetic beads. This clonotype was sampled from a human donor in good health, serving as a control. This chain is built from TRBV2 and TRBJ2-4; the D segment could be TRBD1, given 6 matching bases. Sequenced input: sorted CD4+, CD8+, or CD8+CD57+ T cells (not recorded which) from PBMCs. The DNA sequence is as follows: TGTGCCAGCAGTTCCCCTGGACACAGGGACATTCAGTACTTC. It is translated as CASSSPGHRDIQYF.